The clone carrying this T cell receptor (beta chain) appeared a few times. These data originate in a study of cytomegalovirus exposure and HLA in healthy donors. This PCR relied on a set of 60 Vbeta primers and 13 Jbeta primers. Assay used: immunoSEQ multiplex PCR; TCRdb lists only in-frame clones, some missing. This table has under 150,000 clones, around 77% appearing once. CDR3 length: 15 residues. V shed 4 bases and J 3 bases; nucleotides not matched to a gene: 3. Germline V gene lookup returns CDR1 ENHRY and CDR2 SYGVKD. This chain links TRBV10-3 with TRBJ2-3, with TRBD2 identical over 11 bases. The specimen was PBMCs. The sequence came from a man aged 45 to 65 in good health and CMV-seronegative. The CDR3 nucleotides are TGTGCCATCAGTGGTACTAGCGGGAGAACAGATACGCAGTATTTT. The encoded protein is CAISGTSGRTDTQYF.